The 5 T cell receptor beta chains below all came from one sample that was sequenced in a study of T cell repertoires in cytomegalovirus infection. TCRdb reprocessed the reads with MiXCR, giving one entry per CDR3 protein. The repertoire has 900,000 to 950,000 distinct CDR3 sequences, approximately 31% of them found once; the top ten carry 11% to 15%. These receptors lack a known antigen. Specimen: cultured CD8+ T cells from PBMCs, collected from culture after CMV antigen stimulation. The receptors here all came from a human donor in good health (CMV status not recorded). Some clones in this sample may be carry-over from other donors' samples.

V usage is TRBV7-6 and J usage is TRBJ2-7, with D possibly TRBD2 on 5 matching bases. Germline CDR1 SGHVS, CDR2 FNYEAQ. This CDR3 has 14 amino acids. The V gene lost 5 bases and the J gene lost 2 bases, with 13 bases spanning the gap. The CDR3 coding sequence is TGTGCCAGCAGCCGTCAGGCGGGCCCCTACGAGCAGTACGTC. Its protein product is CASSRQAGPYEQYV.

The chain links TRBV9 to TRBJ2-1; 7 bases fit TRBD1. Germline V CDR1 and CDR2: SGDLS, YYNGEE. V shed 5 bases, J shed 5 bases, and the junction held 7 bases outside the gene matches. This CDR3 is 14 amino acids long. The CDR3 DNA reads TGTGCCAGCAGGAACCCGACAGGGAACAATGAGCAGTTCTTC. Its protein product is CASRNPTGNNEQFF.

This chain uses TRBV7-6 with TRBJ1-4, with unresolved D. V lost 5 bases and J 8 bases, leaving 18 bases between the germline ends. The CDR3 loop spans 15 amino acids. CDR1 is SGHVS, CDR2 FNYEAQ, per germline. Written as DNA, the CDR3 is TGTGCCAGCAGCCCCTTGGTAGGGCGGGGAGAAAAACTGTTTTTT. This gives the protein CASSPLVGRGEKLFF. The variable domain in full, with the rest retrieved from reference TRBV7-6 and TRBJ1-4, is GAGVSQSPRYKVTKRGQDVALRCDPISGHVSLYWYRQALGQGPEFLTYFNYEAQQDKSGLPNDRFSAERPEGSISTLTIQRTEQRDSAMYRCASSPLVGRGEKLFFGSGTQLSVL.

The CDR3 sequence is CASRPGLAGTQYF. As DNA, the CDR3 is TGTGCCAGCAGACCGGGACTAGCGGGGACGCAGTATTTT. The chain employs TRBV6-5 and TRBJ2-3, with TRBD2 identical over 13 bases. The germline CDR1 and CDR2 sequences are MNHEY and SVGAGI. Germline trimming cut 6 bases from V and 9 bases from J; bases unmatched to any gene: 3. The CDR3 loop spans 13 amino acids.

This clonotype appeared a few times. This chain joins TRBV7-2 and TRBJ2-3, with 7 bases matching TRBD2. Germline CDR1 is SGHTA and CDR2 is FQGNSA. The CDR3 has 16 residues. J lost 5 bases, V lost 4 bases, and 12 bases had no gene match. CDR3 residues: CASSSLGRGEIDTQYF. In DNA, the CDR3 is TGTGCCAGCAGCTCCCTTGGACGGGGGGAGATAGATACGCAGTATTTT.